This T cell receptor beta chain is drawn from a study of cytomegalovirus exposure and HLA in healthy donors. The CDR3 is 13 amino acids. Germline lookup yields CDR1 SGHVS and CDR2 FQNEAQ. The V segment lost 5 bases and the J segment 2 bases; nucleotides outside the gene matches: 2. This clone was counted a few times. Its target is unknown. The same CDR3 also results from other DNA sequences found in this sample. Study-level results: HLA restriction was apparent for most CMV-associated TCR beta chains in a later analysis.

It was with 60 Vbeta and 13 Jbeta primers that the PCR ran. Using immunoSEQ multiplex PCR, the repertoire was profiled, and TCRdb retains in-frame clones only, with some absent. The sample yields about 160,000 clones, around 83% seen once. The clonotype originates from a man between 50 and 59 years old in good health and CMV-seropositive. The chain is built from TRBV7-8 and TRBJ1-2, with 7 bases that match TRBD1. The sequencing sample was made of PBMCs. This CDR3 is CASSLQGNYGYTF. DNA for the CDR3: TGTGCCAGCAGCCTACAGGGGAACTATGGCTACACCTTC. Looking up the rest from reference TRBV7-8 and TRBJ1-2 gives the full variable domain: GAGVSQSPRYKVAKRGQDVALRCDPISGHVSLFWYQQALGQGPEFLTYFQNEAQLDKSGLPSDRFFAERPEGSVSTLKIQRTQQEDSAVYLCASSLQGNYGYTFGSGTRLTVV.